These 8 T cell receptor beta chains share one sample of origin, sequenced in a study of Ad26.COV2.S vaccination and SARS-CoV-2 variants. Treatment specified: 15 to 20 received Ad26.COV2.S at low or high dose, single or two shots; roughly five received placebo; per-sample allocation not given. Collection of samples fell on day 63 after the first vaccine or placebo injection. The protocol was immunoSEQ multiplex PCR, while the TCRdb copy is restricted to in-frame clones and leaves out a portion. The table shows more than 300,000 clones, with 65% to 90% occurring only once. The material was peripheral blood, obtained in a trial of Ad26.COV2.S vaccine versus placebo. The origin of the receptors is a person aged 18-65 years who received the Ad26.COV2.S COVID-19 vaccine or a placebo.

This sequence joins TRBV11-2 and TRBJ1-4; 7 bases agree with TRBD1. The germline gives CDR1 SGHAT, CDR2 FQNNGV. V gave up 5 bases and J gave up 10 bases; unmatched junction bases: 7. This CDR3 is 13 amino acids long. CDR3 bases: TGTGCCAGCAGCCCGAGACAGGGTTCAAAACTGTTTTTT. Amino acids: CASSPRQGSKLFF.

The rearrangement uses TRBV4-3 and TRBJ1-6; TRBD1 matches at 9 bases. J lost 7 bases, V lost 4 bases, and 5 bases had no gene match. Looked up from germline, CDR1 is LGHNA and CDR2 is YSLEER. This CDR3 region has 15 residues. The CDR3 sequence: CASSLGDRANSPLHF. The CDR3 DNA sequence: TGCGCCAGCAGCCTTGGGGACAGGGCCAATTCACCCCTCCACTTT.

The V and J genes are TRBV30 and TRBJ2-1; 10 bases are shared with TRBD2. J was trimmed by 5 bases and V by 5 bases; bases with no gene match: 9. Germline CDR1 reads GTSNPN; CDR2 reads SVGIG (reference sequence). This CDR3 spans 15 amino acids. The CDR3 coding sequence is TGTGCCTGGGACCCCGGGACTAGCGAGAACAATGAGCAGTTCTTC. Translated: CAWDPGTSENNEQFF.

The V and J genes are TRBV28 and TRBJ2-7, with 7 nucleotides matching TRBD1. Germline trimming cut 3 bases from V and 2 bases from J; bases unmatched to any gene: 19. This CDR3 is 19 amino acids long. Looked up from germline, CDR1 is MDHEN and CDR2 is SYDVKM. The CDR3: CASSLPLAHDRDPTYEQYF. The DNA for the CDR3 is TGTGCCAGCAGTTTGCCACTTGCCCACGACAGGGACCCCACCTACGAGCAGTACTTC.

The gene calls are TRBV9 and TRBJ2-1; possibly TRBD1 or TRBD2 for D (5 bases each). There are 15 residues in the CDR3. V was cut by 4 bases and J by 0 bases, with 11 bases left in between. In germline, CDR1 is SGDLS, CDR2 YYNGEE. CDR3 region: CASSPGPVSYNEQFF. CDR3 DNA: TGTGCCAGCAGCCCGGGGCCTGTCTCCTACAATGAGCAGTTCTTC.

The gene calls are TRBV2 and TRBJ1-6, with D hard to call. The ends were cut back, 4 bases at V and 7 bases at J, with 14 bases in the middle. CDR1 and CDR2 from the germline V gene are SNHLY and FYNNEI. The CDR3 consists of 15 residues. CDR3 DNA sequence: TGTGCCAGCAGTGGGAGGGAAGAAAGAAATTCACCCCTCCACTTT. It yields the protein CASSGREERNSPLHF.

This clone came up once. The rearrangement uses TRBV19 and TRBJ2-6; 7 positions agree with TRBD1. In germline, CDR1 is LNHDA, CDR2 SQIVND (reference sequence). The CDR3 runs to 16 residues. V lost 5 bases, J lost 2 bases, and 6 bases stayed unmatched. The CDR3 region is CASSALQGAGANVLTF. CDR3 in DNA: TGTGCCAGTAGTGCCTTGCAGGGGGCTGGGGCCAACGTCCTGACTTTC.

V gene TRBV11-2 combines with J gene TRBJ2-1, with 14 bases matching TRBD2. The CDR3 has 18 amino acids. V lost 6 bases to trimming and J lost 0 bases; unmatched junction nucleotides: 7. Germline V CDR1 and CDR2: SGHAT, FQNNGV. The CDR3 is CASRGLAGGRGSYNEQFF. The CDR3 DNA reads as TGTGCCAGCAGAGGACTAGCGGGAGGTCGGGGCTCCTACAATGAGCAGTTCTTC.